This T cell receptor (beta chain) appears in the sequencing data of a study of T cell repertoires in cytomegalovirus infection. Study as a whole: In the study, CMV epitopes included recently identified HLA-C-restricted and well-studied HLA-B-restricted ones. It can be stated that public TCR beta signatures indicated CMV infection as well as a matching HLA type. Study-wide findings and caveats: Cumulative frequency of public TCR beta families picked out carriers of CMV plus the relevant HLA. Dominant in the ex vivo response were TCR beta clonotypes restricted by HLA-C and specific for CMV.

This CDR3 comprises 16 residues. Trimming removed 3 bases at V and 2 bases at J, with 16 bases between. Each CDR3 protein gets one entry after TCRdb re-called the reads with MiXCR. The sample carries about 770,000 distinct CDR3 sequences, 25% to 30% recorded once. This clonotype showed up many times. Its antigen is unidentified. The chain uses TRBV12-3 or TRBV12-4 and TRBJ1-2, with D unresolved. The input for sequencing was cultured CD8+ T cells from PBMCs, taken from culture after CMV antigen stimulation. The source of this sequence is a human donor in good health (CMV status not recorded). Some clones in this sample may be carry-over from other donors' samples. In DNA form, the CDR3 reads TGTGCCAGCAGTTTCCCCCCAGCGGCTAAAAACTATGGCTACACCTTC. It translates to CASSFPPAAKNYGYTF.